This record concerns one T cell receptor beta chain sequence. This specimen belongs to a study of T cell changes during pregnancy in multiple sclerosis. This CDR3 region has 15 residues. V was cut by 0 bases and J by 1 base, with 10 bases left in between. Per the germline V gene, CDR1 is LNHNV and CDR2 is YYDKDF (reference sequence). Only in-frame clones appear in the TCRdb table, and some are missing; sequencing was by immunoSEQ multiplex PCR. The sample consists of tens of thousands of clones, 85% to 95% of them appearing once. Sequences were derived from peripheral blood, sampled in the third trimester of pregnancy. The chain joins TRBV15 to TRBJ2-7, with D perhaps TRBD2 (5 bases). This sequence originates from a female donor in good health, enrolled as a control in a pregnancy study. CDR3 in amino acids: CATSRDLRVSYEQYF. CDR3 DNA sequence: TGTGCCACCAGCAGAGATTTGCGGGTGTCCTACGAGCAGTACTTC.